The present T cell receptor beta chain was sequenced within a study of T cell changes during pregnancy in multiple sclerosis. Clones were read by immunoSEQ multiplex PCR, and TCRdb kept only the in-frame ones, dropping some. The sample lists approximately 37,000 clones; 93% were seen once. The CDR3 runs to 18 residues. Only one count was recorded for this clone. The material was CD4+ T cells from peripheral blood mononuclear cells, obtained in the third trimester of pregnancy. The chain couples TRBV21-1 to TRBJ2-5; no DNA check was done on the table's D call, TRBD2. TRBV21-1 has pseudogene status. This TCR came from a female donor with multiple sclerosis, enrolled in a pregnancy study. The chain's CDR3 is CASSHRLAGDVEGETQYF. CDR3 DNA sequence: TGTGCCAGCAGCCACCGACTAGCGGGAGATGTGGAGGGAGAGACCCAGTACTTC.